The T cell receptor beta chain described here comes from a study of tumor-infiltrating lymphocytes in primary liver carcinoma. Study information: Surgeons resected the patients' primary liver carcinomas.

Using a constant-region primer together with ProtoScript II reverse transcriptase, TCR beta cDNA was made from around 0.55 ug of total RNA. ARM-PCR was slightly modified, and three nested multiplex PCR rounds with it gave rise to the TCR beta libraries. TCRdb reanalysed the multiplex PCR reads using MiXCR and keeps one entry per CDR3 protein. This sample has hundreds of thousands of distinct CDR3 sequences; 65% occur once, and the top ten carry roughly 10%. Study-level points and caveats: It was tumor-adjacent and tumor-blood pairs that overlapped less than tumor region pairs did. Tumor top-250-clone fraction significantly exceeded that of blood (p = 0.039). Unsorted bulk sampling ruled out any CD4+ versus CD8+ repertoire comparison.

As regards this clonotype: Antigen unknown.

The authors took blood RNA from unsorted whole blood and also extracted germline DNA. The source of this sequence is a man between 40 and 49 years old with primary liver carcinoma and hepatitis B virus infection. The material sequenced was peripheral blood.

CDR3 sequence (DNA): TGTGCCAGCAGTTTACTAAGACTAGCGGGAGGGCCGTCCGATGAGCAGTTCTTC. Protein product: CASSLLRLAGGPSDEQFF. The chain uses TRBV12-3 or TRBV12-4 and TRBJ2-1; TRBD2 matches at 14 bases. CDR3 length: 18 amino acids. V shed 2 bases and J 8 bases; nucleotides not matched to a gene: 11.